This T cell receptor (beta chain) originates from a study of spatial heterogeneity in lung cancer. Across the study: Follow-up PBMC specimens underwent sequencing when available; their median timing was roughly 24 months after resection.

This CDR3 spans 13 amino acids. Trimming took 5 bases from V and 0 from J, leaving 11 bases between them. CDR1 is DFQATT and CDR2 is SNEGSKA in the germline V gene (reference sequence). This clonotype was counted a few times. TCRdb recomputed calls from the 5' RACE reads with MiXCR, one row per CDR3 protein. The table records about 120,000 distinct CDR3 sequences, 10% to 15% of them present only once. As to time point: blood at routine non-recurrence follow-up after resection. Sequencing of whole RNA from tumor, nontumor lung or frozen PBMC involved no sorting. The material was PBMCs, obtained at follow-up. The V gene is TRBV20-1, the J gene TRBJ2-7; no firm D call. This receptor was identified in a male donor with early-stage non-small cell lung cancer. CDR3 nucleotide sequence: TGCAGTGCTCCCTCTCTGACCTCCTACGAGCAGTACTTC. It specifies CSAPSLTSYEQYF.